The rows below give T cell receptor beta chains drawn from one sample of a study of blood T cell repertoires in COVID-19. Data came from immunoSEQ multiplex PCR; TCRdb stores just in-frame clones and leaves some out. The data contain 200,000 to 300,000 clones, around 85% of them singletons. The sequenced material came from PBMCs or T cells enriched from blood (not recorded which). These receptors all stem from a woman between 40 and 50 years old with acute COVID-19. CDR3s include the opening cysteine and the closing phenylalanine or tryptophan. The order of the fields is D gene, clone size, V gene, J gene, CDR3 protein, CDR3 DNA. A D gene is named only where the DNA matches it firmly. Clone size is stated in some rows and not others, as once, few, many or a class when expanded.

-	-	TRBV7-9	TRBJ1-5	CASSLGRGWNNQPQHF	TGTGCCAGCAGCTTAGGCAGGGGTTGGAACAATCAGCCCCAGCATTTT
TRBD1	-	TRBV28	TRBJ1-4	CASSSTGVEKLFF	TGTGCCAGCAGTTCAACAGGGGTCGAAAAACTGTTTTTT
-	-	TRBV5-4	TRBJ2-7	CASSSARDYEQYF	TGTGCCAGCAGCTCAGCGAGAGACTACGAGCAGTACTTC
TRBD2	once	TRBV7-9	TRBJ2-7	CASSLGVAGGPSYEQYF	TGTGCCAGCAGCTTAGGAGTTGCGGGAGGGCCGTCTTACGAGCAGTACTTC
-	once	TRBV9	TRBJ2-2	CASSVVGGELFF	TGTGCCAGCAGCGTAGTCGGTGGGGAGCTGTTTTTT
-	-	TRBV11-1	TRBJ2-2	CASSLAVVGPTGELFF	TGTGCCAGCAGCTTAGCGGTAGTCGGTCCAACCGGGGAGCTGTTTTTT
-	-	TRBV27	TRBJ1-5	CASSTGGKPQHF	TGTGCCAGCAGTACCGGAGGGAAGCCCCAGCATTTT
-	-	TRBV5-1	TRBJ2-5	CASSIGGQETQYF	TGCGCCAGCAGCATCGGGGGCCAAGAGACCCAGTACTTC
TRBD2	-	TRBV5-6	TRBJ2-7	CASSPGGGTYEQYF	TGTGCCAGCAGCCCCGGGGGGGGGACCTACGAGCAGTACTTC
-	-	TRBV7-9	TRBJ1-1	CASSRRDTKAFF	TGTGCCAGCAGTAGAAGGGACACGAAAGCTTTCTTT
-	once	TRBV5-6	TRBJ2-1	CASSSDSRNEQFF	TGTGCCAGCAGCTCGGACAGCCGGAATGAGCAGTTCTTC
TRBD1	once	TRBV24-1	TRBJ2-2	CATSRQGSNTGELFF	TGTGCCACCAGTCGACAGGGATCGAACACCGGGGAGCTGTTTTTT
-	once	TRBV30	TRBJ2-7	CAWNREGGGYEQYF	TGTGCCTGGAATCGGGAAGGGGGGGGCTACGAGCAGTACTTC
TRBD2	-	TRBV13	TRBJ2-7	CASSSTSGRVNEQYF	TGTGCCAGCAGCAGTACTAGCGGGAGGGTAAACGAGCAGTACTTC
-	-	TRBV2	TRBJ2-5	CASEEEYQETQYF	TGTGCCAGCGAAGAGGAGTACCAAGAGACCCAGTACTTC
-	-	TRBV7-2	TRBJ1-5	CASSLVLVQSNQPQHF	TGTGCCAGCAGCTTAGTATTGGTCCAGTCCAATCAGCCCCAGCATTTT
-	-	TRBV21-1	TRBJ2-1	CASSKKTGGRHEQFF	TGTGCCAGCAGCAAAAAAACAGGGGGCCGGCATGAGCAGTTCTTC
-	-	TRBV4-1	TRBJ1-1	CASSQVVRAKVGAFF	TGCGCCAGCAGCCAAGTAGTCAGGGCGAAGGTTGGAGCTTTCTTT
TRBD2	few	TRBV11-2	TRBJ2-7	CASTDLREGSYEQYF	TGTGCCAGCACCGATTTGCGGGAGGGGTCCTACGAGCAGTACTTC
TRBD1	-	TRBV18	TRBJ1-6	CASSPTGAGNSPLHF	TGTGCCAGCTCACCTACAGGGGCCGGGAATTCACCCCTCCACTTT
TRBD1	-	TRBV19	TRBJ1-5	CASSSLRTGKYQPQHF	TGTGCCAGTAGTAGCCTACGGACAGGGAAATATCAGCCCCAGCATTTT
TRBD2	-	TRBV27	TRBJ2-1	CASSLTLAGAYEQFF	TGTGCCAGCAGTTTAACACTAGCGGGAGCCTATGAGCAGTTCTTC
TRBD2	-	TRBV5-1	TRBJ2-3	CASSPTTSGITDTQYF	TGCGCCAGCAGCCCTACGACTAGCGGGATCACAGATACGCAGTATTTT
-	-	TRBV3-1/TRBV3-2	TRBJ2-7	CASSLHYREVSYEQYF	TGTGCCAGCAGCCTCCATTACAGGGAAGTTAGCTACGAGCAGTACTTC
TRBD2	-	TRBV7-2	TRBJ2-1	CASSLVLLAGHNEQFF	TGTGCCAGCAGCTTAGTTTTACTAGCGGGACACAATGAGCAGTTCTTC
-	-	TRBV13	TRBJ1-1	CASSLNRVIGTEAFF	TGTGCCAGCAGCTTAAACAGGGTAATAGGCACTGAAGCTTTCTTT
TRBD2	-	TRBV30	TRBJ2-3	CAWSKAGVGDTQYF	TGTGCCTGGAGCAAAGCGGGAGTGGGAGATACGCAGTATTTT
-	-	TRBV11-3	TRBJ2-5	CASSLGGQGKKTQYF	TGTGCCAGCAGCTTAGGGGGGCAGGGGAAGAAGACCCAGTACTTC
-	-	TRBV19	TRBJ2-1	CASNGPHDEQFF	TGTGCCAGTAATGGGCCACACGATGAGCAGTTCTTC
-	-	TRBV7-2	TRBJ2-1	CASSEQTKNNEQFF	TGTGCCAGCAGCGAACAGACTAAGAACAATGAGCAGTTCTTC
-	-	TRBV7-3	TRBJ2-1	CASSPGVHSYNEQFF	TGTGCCAGCAGCCCCGGGGTTCACTCCTACAATGAGCAGTTCTTC
-	-	TRBV5-1	TRBJ2-1	CASSSRTSYNEQFF	TGCGCCAGCAGCTCCCGGACTTCTTACAATGAGCAGTTCTTC
TRBD2	few	TRBV2	TRBJ2-3	CASGGLAETDTQYF	TGTGCCAGCGGGGGACTAGCGGAGACAGATACGCAGTATTTT
TRBD1	few	TRBV3-1/TRBV3-2	TRBJ2-7	CASSQGTGRYEQYF	TGTGCCAGCAGCCAAGGGACAGGGCGGTACGAGCAGTACTTC
TRBD1	-	TRBV6-6	TRBJ1-2	CASSFVTGNANYGYTF	TGTGCCAGCAGTTTCGTGACAGGGAACGCTAACTATGGCTACACCTTC
-	-	TRBV9	TRBJ2-7	CASSAGVEQYF	TGTGCCAGCAGCGCGGGAGTCGAGCAGTACTTC
TRBD2	-	TRBV9	TRBJ2-1	CASSVGLAGDDEQFF	TGTGCCAGCAGCGTAGGACTAGCGGGAGATGATGAGCAGTTCTTC
-	-	TRBV10-2	TRBJ2-7	CASRYLGPTYEQYF	TGCGCCAGCAGATACCTGGGCCCTACTTACGAGCAGTACTTC
TRBD1	-	TRBV19	TRBJ1-2	CASSIVGQAVGPGGYTF	TGTGCCAGTAGTATAGTGGGACAGGCCGTAGGTCCTGGTGGCTACACCTTC
TRBD1	-	TRBV5-4	TRBJ1-1	CASSLIDRGGTEAFF	TGTGCCAGCAGCCTGATAGACAGGGGTGGCACTGAAGCTTTCTTT
-	-	TRBV18	TRBJ2-3	CASSPRLGGITDTQYF	TGTGCCAGCTCACCACGGTTAGGCGGGATCACAGATACGCAGTATTTT
-	-	TRBV7-3	TRBJ2-2	CASSIGSNTGELFF	TGTGCCAGCAGCATCGGGAGTAACACCGGGGAGCTGTTTTTT
-	-	TRBV27	TRBJ1-5	CASSFSINSNQPQHF	TGTGCCAGCAGTTTTTCTATAAATAGCAATCAGCCCCAGCATTTT
-	-	TRBV30	TRBJ1-4	CAWTGGLNEKLFF	TGTGCCTGGACGGGGGGTCTTAATGAAAAACTGTTTTTT
-	-	TRBV7-8	TRBJ2-5	CASFHEGEGETQYF	TGTGCCAGCTTCCACGAAGGGGAAGGGGAGACCCAGTACTTC
-	-	TRBV7-2	TRBJ1-2	CASSPRGGRQDYGYTF	TGTGCCAGCAGCCCTCGGGGAGGGCGACAGGACTATGGCTACACCTTC
TRBD2	-	TRBV11-3	TRBJ2-1	CASSSGLAGPNNEQFF	TGTGCCAGCAGCTCGGGACTAGCGGGACCAAACAATGAGCAGTTCTTC
-	few	TRBV19	TRBJ1-5	CASSGQNSNQPQHF	TGTGCCAGTAGTGGACAGAATAGCAATCAGCCCCAGCATTTT
TRBD2	few	TRBV18	TRBJ2-7	CASSPPTSSYEQYF	TGTGCCAGCTCACCACCGACTAGCAGTTACGAGCAGTACTTC
-	-	TRBV4-2	TRBJ2-3	CASSQDPSTDTQYF	TGTGCCAGCAGCCAAGACCCCAGTACAGATACGCAGTATTTT
-	-	TRBV9	TRBJ2-7	CASSPNYEQYF	TGTGCCAGCAGCCCAAACTACGAGCAGTACTTC
-	-	TRBV6-5	TRBJ1-6	CASRERNSPLHF	TGTGCCAGCAGGGAGCGGAATTCACCCCTCCACTTT
TRBD2	-	TRBV6-1	TRBJ2-2	CASSDVGGSGGELFF	TGTGCCAGCAGTGACGTCGGCGGGAGTGGCGGGGAGCTGTTTTTT